This TCR beta chain was profiled in a study of lymphopenia after photon versus proton radiotherapy. CDR3 length: 13 residues. With 2 bases removed from V and 2 bases from J, the gap between germline ends came to 4 bases. The germline CDR1 and CDR2 sequences are SGHVS and FQNEAQ. Some clones are missing from TCRdb's copy, which holds only in-frame ones; the method was immunoSEQ multiplex PCR. The data hold roughly 76,000 clones, with about nine tenths observed a single time. The clonotype originates from a woman between 35 and 50 years old with cholangiocarcinoma. The sequencing here drew on peripheral blood, taken from a patient treated with photon-based radiotherapy. This sequence joins TRBV7-8 and TRBJ1-3; no clear D gene. The CDR3 DNA sequence: TGTGCCAGCAGCTTACCCCCTGGAAACACCATATATTTT. This translates into CASSLPPGNTIYF.